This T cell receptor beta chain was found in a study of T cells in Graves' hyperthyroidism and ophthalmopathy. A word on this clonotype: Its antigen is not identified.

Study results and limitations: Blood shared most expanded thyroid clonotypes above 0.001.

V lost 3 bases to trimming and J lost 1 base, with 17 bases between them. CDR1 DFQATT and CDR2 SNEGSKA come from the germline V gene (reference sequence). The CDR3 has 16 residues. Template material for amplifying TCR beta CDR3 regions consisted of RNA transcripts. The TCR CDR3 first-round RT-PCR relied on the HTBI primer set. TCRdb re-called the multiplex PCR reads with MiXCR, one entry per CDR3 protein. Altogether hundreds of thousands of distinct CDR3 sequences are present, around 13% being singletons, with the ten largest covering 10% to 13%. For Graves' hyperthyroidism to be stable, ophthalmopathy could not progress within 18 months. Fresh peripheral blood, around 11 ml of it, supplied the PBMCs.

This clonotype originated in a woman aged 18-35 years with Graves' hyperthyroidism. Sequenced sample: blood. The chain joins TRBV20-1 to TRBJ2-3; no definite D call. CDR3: CSARVSRGIRTDTQYF. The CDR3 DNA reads TGCAGTGCTAGGGTCAGTCGCGGTATCCGCACAGATACGCAGTATTTT.